Listed below are T cell receptor beta chains from one sample, sequenced in a study of cytomegalovirus exposure and HLA in healthy donors. Some clones are missing from TCRdb's copy, which holds only in-frame ones; the method was immunoSEQ multiplex PCR. In the table there are 200,000 to 250,000 clones, roughly 79% of which are singletons. The sequenced sample consisted of PBMCs. The receptors were sampled from a woman between 40 and 55 years old in good health and CMV-seronegative. Both conserved end residues are part of each CDR3. The order of the fields is V gene, D gene, clone size, J gene, CDR3 protein, CDR3 DNA. D genes are given only for firm matches. Clone size is not always given. Where it is, it says once, few, many or a class for expanded clones.

TRBV5-6	NA	once	TRBJ1-2	CASSLGSGDGYTF	TGTGCCAGCAGCTTGGGGTCAGGGGATGGCTACACCTTC
TRBV6-1	NA	NA	TRBJ2-7	CASSEGGRDFYEQYF	TGTGCCAGCAGTGAAGGGGGCAGGGACTTTTACGAGCAGTACTTC
TRBV28	TRBD2	NA	TRBJ2-7	CASSLGGGQGLSLAYEQYF	TGTGCCAGCAGTTTAGGGGGAGGGCAGGGTCTCTCGCTCGCCTACGAGCAGTACTTC
TRBV11-3	NA	NA	TRBJ1-2	CASSLDGATGYTF	TGTGCCAGCAGCTTAGACGGTGCTACGGGCTACACCTTC
TRBV29-1	NA	NA	TRBJ1-1	CSVGHLEAFF	TGCAGCGTCGGACACCTTGAAGCTTTCTTT
TRBV10-3	NA	NA	TRBJ1-1	CAIRQNANTEAFF	TGTGCCATCAGGCAGAACGCGAACACTGAAGCTTTCTTT
TRBV13	TRBD2	NA	TRBJ2-1	CATRGLAGVSSYNEQFF	TGTGCCACCCGGGGGCTAGCGGGGGTAAGCTCCTACAATGAGCAGTTCTTC
TRBV27	NA	NA	TRBJ2-2	CASSLGLNTGELFF	TGTGCCAGCAGTTTAGGTCTAAACACCGGGGAGCTGTTTTTT
TRBV7-9	NA	NA	TRBJ2-5	CASSLDLAEETQYF	TGTGCCAGCAGCTTAGATCTAGCCGAAGAGACCCAGTACTTC
TRBV9	TRBD2	NA	TRBJ2-3	CASSVGLAGGTDTQYF	TGTGCCAGCAGCGTAGGACTAGCGGGGGGCACAGATACGCAGTATTTT
TRBV25-1	TRBD1	NA	TRBJ1-1	CASTTGGNTEAFF	TGTGCCAGCACGACAGGGGGTAACACTGAAGCTTTCTTT
TRBV6-1	NA	NA	TRBJ2-7	CASNRGSSYEQYF	TGTGCCAGCAATAGGGGAAGCTCCTACGAGCAGTACTTC
TRBV7-8	NA	few	TRBJ2-3	CASSAPMRGTDTQYF	TGTGCCAGCAGCGCCCCCATGCGGGGCACAGATACGCAGTATTTT
TRBV19	NA	NA	TRBJ1-5	CASRGGAYSNQPQHF	TGTGCCAGTAGGGGGGGGGCTTATAGCAATCAGCCCCAGCATTTT
TRBV18	TRBD2	NA	TRBJ2-5	CASSPPVLAGATETQYF	TGTGCCAGCTCACCACCGGTCCTAGCGGGGGCCACAGAGACCCAGTACTTC
TRBV6-1	NA	NA	TRBJ2-7	CASNRKSYEQYF	TGTGCCAGCAACAGAAAATCCTACGAGCAGTACTTC
TRBV7-9	TRBD1	NA	TRBJ2-7	CASSFPSTGGDEQYF	TGTGCCAGCAGCTTCCCCTCTACAGGGGGCGACGAGCAGTACTTC
TRBV6-6	NA	NA	TRBJ2-7	CATEAENGAYEQYF	TGTGCCACCGAGGCAGAGAACGGTGCCTACGAGCAGTACTTC
TRBV27	NA	NA	TRBJ1-2	CASSAAGGGLYGYTF	TGTGCCAGCAGTGCCGCCGGGGGGGGCCTTTATGGCTACACCTTC
TRBV19	NA	once	TRBJ1-2	CASKTDNYGYTF	TGTGCCAGTAAAACAGATAACTATGGCTACACCTTC
TRBV7-2	TRBD2	NA	TRBJ2-7	CASSLRRGVYEQYF	TGTGCCAGCAGCTTAAGGCGGGGGGTCTACGAGCAGTACTTC
TRBV9	TRBD2	NA	TRBJ2-3	CASSVELAGGRDTQYF	TGTGCCAGCAGCGTAGAACTAGCGGGGGGCAGAGATACGCAGTATTTT
TRBV7-3	NA	NA	TRBJ1-1	CASSLQGVRTEAFF	TGTGCCAGCAGCTTACAAGGGGTTCGGACTGAAGCTTTCTTT
TRBV5-6	TRBD2	NA	TRBJ2-3	CASSLTSSGGLGDTQYF	TGTGCCAGCAGCTTGACCTCTAGCGGGGGGCTGGGGGATACGCAGTATTTT
TRBV6-5	TRBD2	few	TRBJ2-1	CVAGQNYNEQFF	TGTGTAGCGGGACAAAACTACAATGAGCAGTTCTTC
TRBV30	NA	NA	TRBJ2-7	CAWSPRGVYEQYF	TGTGCCTGGTCGCCCAGGGGTGTCTACGAGCAGTACTTC
TRBV7-2	NA	NA	TRBJ1-4	CASSLDGANEKLFF	TGTGCCAGCAGCTTAGACGGAGCCAATGAAAAACTGTTTTTT